What follows describes a single T cell receptor (beta chain). These data are taken from a study of blood T cell repertoires in COVID-19. Study in general: The samples span acute and convalescent COVID-19 from the United States, Italy and Spain. T cells, B-cell-depleted T cells, or PBMCs supplied cDNA or gDNA.

Original processing methods: Amplification from reference gene primers served as the basis for estimated nucleated cell counts. Profiled with immunoSEQ multiplex PCR; TCRdb holds only in-frame clones, not every one. V, J and clone size are those of that table, while D and trimming were read from the DNA. This sample has 120,000 or so clones, with more than 70% found just once. CDR3 length equals 15 residues. Per the germline V gene, CDR1 is SGHRS and CDR2 is YFSETQ. Losses at the gene ends were 4 bases for V and 2 bases for J; bases not matched to a gene: 8. The chain carries TRBV5-1 and TRBJ2-7, with TRBD1 matching 8 bases. Sequenced sample: peripheral blood. This sequence originates from a human donor in a cohort sampled during active COVID-19. CDR3 in amino acids: CASSPGTGKAYEQYF. In DNA form, the CDR3 reads TGCGCCAGCAGCCCCGGGACAGGCAAGGCCTACGAGCAGTACTTC.